The 29 T cell receptor beta chains below all came from one sample that was sequenced in a study of T cells in Graves' hyperthyroidism and ophthalmopathy. From RNA transcripts, TCR beta CDR3 regions were amplified. With the HTBI primer set, the TCR CDR3 went through a first round of RT-PCR. TCRdb recomputed calls from the multiplex PCR reads with MiXCR, one row per CDR3 protein. The sample lists 500,000 to 550,000 distinct CDR3 sequences; more than 20% were seen once. The source material was blood. These receptors originate from a man between 18 and 29 years old with Graves' hyperthyroidism.

This clonotype has at least ten counts. The rearrangement uses TRBV5-1 and TRBJ2-1; 10 bases fit TRBD2. The trim removed 4 bases at V and 7 bases at J, leaving 8 bases unmatched. The CDR3 is 15 amino acids. The V gene's germline CDR1 is SGHRS and CDR2 YFSETQ. The CDR3 DNA follows: TGCGCCAGCAGCGTAGCTAGCGGGGGATTGAATGAGCAGTTCTTC. Its translation is CASSVASGGLNEQFF.

This clonotype was seen at least ten times. J is TRBJ1-3 and V is TRBV12-3 or TRBV12-4; D gene unclear. Trimming pared 5 bases from V and 2 bases from J, leaving 10 bases between. The CDR3 extends over 14 amino acids. In DNA form, the CDR3 reads TGTGCCAGCAGTGGCACGAATCCTGGAAACACCATATATTTT. Its translation: CASSGTNPGNTIYF.

The table lists this clonotype with a few counts. V gene TRBV28 combines with J gene TRBJ2-5; TRBD1 might be the D (5 bases). Germline assignment: CDR1 MDHEN and CDR2 SYDVKM. V was cut by 2 bases and J by 1 base, with 11 bases left in between. The CDR3 spans 15 residues. The chain's CDR3 is CASSLRNQGQETQYF. In DNA form, the CDR3 reads TGTGCCAGCAGTTTACGTAATCAGGGCCAAGAGACCCAGTACTTC.

This clonotype was picked up many times. The chain employs TRBV11-2 and TRBJ2-7; D gene unclear. The V gene lost 1 base and the J gene lost 6 bases, with 13 bases spanning the gap. The germline CDR1 and CDR2 sequences are SGHAT and FQNNGV. CDR3 length: 14 amino acids. The CDR3 bases are TGTGCCAGCAGCTTAGGGGTGATCGCCTCCGAGCAGTACTTC. This translates into CASSLGVIASEQYF. Full variable domain (rest looked up from reference TRBV11-2 and TRBJ2-7): EAGVAQSPRYKIIEKRQSVAFWCNPISGHATLYWYQQILGQGPKLLIQFQNNGVVDDSQLPKDRFSAERLKGVDSTLKIQPAKLEDSAVYLCASSLGVIASEQYFGPGTRLTVT.

This clonotype was seen at least ten times. The rearrangement joins TRBV4-1 to TRBJ1-1; D gene unclear. CDR1 is MGHRA, CDR2 YSYEKL, per germline. Deletions cut 0 bases from V and 6 bases from J, with 14 bases between. The CDR3 is 15 residues long. CDR3: CASSQDWAFGPEAFF. CDR3 DNA: TGCGCCAGCAGCCAAGATTGGGCCTTCGGCCCTGAAGCTTTCTTT.

This clonotype was picked up many times. The chain employs TRBV6-1 and TRBJ2-5, with 9 nucleotides matching TRBD1. The J segment lost 5 bases and the V segment lost 4 bases, leaving 5 bases of the junction unmatched. The CDR3 has 14 residues. Germline lookup yields CDR1 MNHNS and CDR2 SASEGT. The CDR3 coding sequence is TGTGCCAGCAGTGGACAGGGGGGATTGGAGACCCAGTACTTC. As protein: CASSGQGGLETQYF.

At least ten counts were recorded for this clonotype. The chain uses TRBV27 and TRBJ2-4; D not resolved. The CDR3 has 14 amino acids. Germline V CDR1 and CDR2: MNHEY, SMNVEV (reference sequence). The V and J ends lost 2 bases and 6 bases respectively, with 11 bases between them. The CDR3 protein is CASSLKVKGNIQYF. In nucleotides, the CDR3 is TGTGCCAGCAGTTTAAAGGTGAAAGGAAACATTCAGTACTTC.

The chain uses TRBV12-3 or TRBV12-4 and TRBJ2-6, with TRBD1 identical over 7 bases. V lost 3 bases to trimming and J lost 0 bases; unmatched junction nucleotides: 5. This CDR3 comprises 17 residues. In DNA form, the CDR3 reads TGTGCCAGCAGTTTCGGACCAGGGGGCTCTGGGGCCAACGTCCTGACTTTC. Its protein product is CASSFGPGGSGANVLTF.

This clonotype has ten or more counts. CDR3 coding DNA: TGTGCCAGCAGCCAATCTTCTAGAGAGACCCAGTACTTC. Translating gives CASSQSSRETQYF. This chain connects TRBV28 to TRBJ2-5; D call uncertain. V was clipped by 6 bases and J by 4 bases, with 12 bases between them. The CDR3 has 13 residues. Germline CDR1 reads MDHEN; CDR2 reads SYDVKM.

The chain joins TRBV9 to TRBJ2-2; D tentatively fits TRBD1 or TRBD2 (5 bases each). The CDR3 is 15 residues long. Between the trimmed V and J ends, which lost 0 bases and 6 bases, there was a span of 12 bases. The germline gives CDR1 SGDLS, CDR2 YYNGEE. The CDR3 nucleotides read TGTGCCAGCAGCGTAGGGGGGACCACCGCCGGGGAGCTGTTTTTT. Protein product: CASSVGGTTAGELFF.

This clonotype was recorded at least ten times. The chain recombines TRBV12-3 or TRBV12-4 with TRBJ1-1; D gene ambiguous. Deletions cut 5 bases from V and 4 bases from J, with 11 bases between. The CDR3 consists of 13 residues. The CDR3 DNA reads as TGTGCCAGCAGTCCTAGAGCGGGCACTGAAGCTTTCTTT. Its translation: CASSPRAGTEAFF.

This clonotype was detected many times. The chain uses TRBV20-1 and TRBJ2-5, with D unresolved. The CDR3 consists of 14 residues. The V gene's germline CDR1 is DFQATT and CDR2 SNEGSKA (reference sequence). V was shortened by 0 bases and J by 4 bases, with 12 bases between the two germline ends. The CDR3 DNA reads TGCAGTGCTAGAGATCTGGAGAGAAGAGAGACCCAGTACTTC. This sequence encodes CSARDLERRETQYF.

This clonotype was observed a handful of times. This chain joins TRBV5-1 and TRBJ2-7; 8 nucleotides line up with TRBD1. The CDR3 runs 15 residues. The germline V gene encodes CDR1 SGHRS and CDR2 YFSETQ. With 4 bases clipped from V and 6 bases from J, the junction kept 12 bases outside the gene matches. This chain's CDR3 is CASSQGQAKLGEQYF. CDR3 bases: TGCGCCAGCAGCCAGGGACAGGCAAAACTCGGCGAGCAGTACTTC.

The V gene is TRBV30, the J gene TRBJ1-5; D unresolved. CDR3 size: 15 residues. The V gene lost 4 bases and the J gene lost 4 bases, with 17 bases spanning the gap. Germline values: CDR1 GTSNPN, CDR2 SVGIG (reference sequence). CDR3 residues: CAWTLGSSTNQPQHF. The CDR3 DNA sequence: TGTGCCTGGACCCTCGGTAGCAGTACAAATCAGCCCCAGCATTTT.

V is TRBV5-1 and J is TRBJ2-5; D remains unclear. Trimming shortened V by 3 bases and J by 4 bases, and 10 bases separated the two germline ends. The CDR3 extends over 13 amino acids. The germline V gene encodes CDR1 SGHRS and CDR2 YFSETQ. The chain's CDR3 is CASSSDPRETQYF. CDR3 coding DNA: TGCGCCAGCAGCTCGGACCCAAGAGAGACCCAGTACTTC.

The V and J genes are TRBV7-6 and TRBJ2-5; no firm D call. From germline, CDR1 is SGHVS and CDR2 FNYEAQ. V shed 0 bases and J shed 1 base, with 3 bases lying between them. The CDR3 has 13 amino acids. The CDR3 loop is CASSLATQETQYF. The CDR3 nucleotides are TGTGCCAGCAGCTTAGCGACCCAAGAGACCCAGTACTTC.

This clonotype has more than one count but fewer than ten. The junction shows a germline mismatch at one end, possibly a read error. The chain uses TRBV5-1 and TRBJ2-7; 9 bases are shared with TRBD1. This CDR3 comprises 16 residues. CDR1 SGHRS and CDR2 YFSETQ come from the germline V gene. The CDR3 DNA reads TGCACCAGCAGCTTGGGGACAGGGTTAGCCTCCTACGAGCAGTACTTC. Its translation is CTSSLGTGLASYEQYF. The entire variable domain, with the rest obtained from reference TRBV5-1 and TRBJ2-7, is as follows: KAGVTQTPRYLIKTRGQQVTLSCSPISGHRSVSWYQQTPGQGLQFLFEYFSETQRNKGNFPGRFSGRQFSNSRSEMNVSTLELGDSALYLCTSSLGTGLASYEQYFGPGTRLTVT.

The chain carries TRBV12-3 or TRBV12-4 and TRBJ2-2, with D perhaps matching TRBD2 (6 bases). V was cut by 5 bases and J by 7 bases, with 14 bases left in between. The CDR3 length is 14 residues. The CDR3 region is CASSELGEVGELFF. CDR3 DNA: TGTGCCAGCAGTGAATTGGGGGAGGTCGGGGAGCTGTTTTTT.

This clonotype showed up many times. The rearrangement links TRBV6-1 to TRBJ2-7; possible D gene TRBD2, 6 bases. The CDR3 consists of 16 residues. Trimming left V 6 bases short and J 1 base short, with 19 bases between. Germline V gene data show CDR1 as MNHNS and CDR2 as SASEGT. CDR3 coding DNA: TGTGCCAGCAGCCTCGGACGGGGGTCCCCGTCCTACGAGCAGTACTTC. This translates into CASSLGRGSPSYEQYF.

The V gene is TRBV12-3 or TRBV12-4, the J gene TRBJ1-2; the D gene is possibly TRBD1 (5 bases). The CDR3 sequence is 13 residues long. Trimming removed 8 bases from V and 6 bases from J, with 16 bases in between. CDR3 DNA: TGTGCCAGCTCACCGGCAGGGCGCGATGGCTACACCTTC. Translation: CASSPAGRDGYTF.

The genes are TRBV11-2 and TRBJ2-5, with 10 nucleotides matching TRBD2. V lost 5 bases to trimming and J lost 5 bases; unmatched junction nucleotides: 17. Per germline, CDR1 SGHAT and CDR2 FQNNGV. This CDR3 has 18 amino acids. CDR3 residues: CASSLGVLAGEGGETQYF. As DNA, the CDR3 is TGTGCCAGCAGCCTGGGGGTTCTAGCGGGAGAAGGGGGCGAGACCCAGTACTTC. Combining the CDR3 with reference TRBV11-2 and TRBJ2-5 gives the whole variable domain EAGVAQSPRYKIIEKRQSVAFWCNPISGHATLYWYQQILGQGPKLLIQFQNNGVVDDSQLPKDRFSAERLKGVDSTLKIQPAKLEDSAVYLCASSLGVLAGEGGETQYFGPGTRLLVL.

As to this clonotype: An end of the junction does not agree with germline; a read error may underlie this. CDR3 region: CASSLGGPGTGEPFF. CDR3 nucleotide sequence: TGTGCCAGCAGTCTGGGGGGGCCAGGCACCGGGGAGCCGTTTTTT. The chain recombines TRBV6-1 with TRBJ2-2, with D maybe TRBD2 (7 bases). CDR1 and CDR2 from the germline V gene are MNHNS and SASEGT. This CDR3 contains 15 residues.

V and J are TRBV28 and TRBJ2-7; 9 bases map to TRBD1. V gave up 7 bases and J gave up 2 bases; unmatched junction bases: 9. This CDR3 comprises 15 residues. The germline V gene has CDR1 MDHEN and CDR2 SYDVKM. As DNA, the CDR3 is TGTGCCAGCACCCCCGGGACAGGGAGTACCTACGAGCAGTACTTC. It yields the protein CASTPGTGSTYEQYF.

This clonotype was detected only a few times. The CDR3 loop reads CATSDLQSHDRGESYEQYF. The CDR3 nucleotides are TGTGCCACCAGTGATTTGCAAAGTCACGACAGGGGAGAGTCCTACGAGCAGTACTTC. The chain joins TRBV24-1 to TRBJ2-7, with 8 bases matching TRBD1. The germline gives CDR1 KGHDR, CDR2 SFDVKD. The CDR3 runs to 19 residues. The trim removed 0 bases at V and 1 base at J, leaving 13 bases unmatched.

The chain joins TRBV7-8 to TRBJ2-7; perhaps TRBD2 as D (5 bases). This CDR3 contains 14 residues. CDR1 is SGHVS and CDR2 is FQNEAQ in the germline V gene. The V and J ends lost 5 bases and 3 bases respectively, with 14 bases between them. The CDR3 coding sequence is TGTGCCAGCAGCAACTACCGGGATTTCTACGAGCAGTACTTC. Its translation: CASSNYRDFYEQYF.

In this sample, this clonotype turned up many times. V and J are TRBV9 and TRBJ2-5, with a tentative D call TRBD1 (6 bases). The ends were cut back, 0 bases at V and 3 bases at J, with 9 bases in the middle. The CDR3 has 14 residues. The germline CDR1 and CDR2 sequences are SGDLS and YYNGEE. The CDR3 nucleotides are TGTGCCAGCAGCGTAGACCACAGGGAAGAGACCCAGTACTTC. It translates to CASSVDHREETQYF.

The sample holds a few counts of this clonotype. Germline and junction disagree at one end, which may indicate a read error. CDR3 sequence (DNA): TGCGCCAGCAGCTCACAAGGGACGGACACCGAAGCTTTCTTT. This sequence encodes CASSSQGTDTEAFF. The chain carries TRBV5-1 and TRBJ1-1; D may be TRBD1 (5 bases). Germline CDR1 and CDR2: SGHRS and YFSETQ. The CDR3 consists of 14 residues.

The V and J genes are TRBV6-5 and TRBJ1-1, with 8 positions matching TRBD1. CDR1 is MNHEY, CDR2 SVGAGI, per germline. Unmatched junction bases numbered 4, after V lost 2 bases and J lost 5 bases. CDR3 length equals 14 residues. CDR3 in amino acids: CASSYAGGHTEAFF. The CDR3 DNA sequence: TGTGCCAGCAGTTACGCAGGGGGCCATACTGAAGCTTTCTTT.

This clonotype was recorded at least ten times. The V call is TRBV6-2 or TRBV6-3, the J call TRBJ2-7; TRBD1 matches 7 bases. Germline trimming cut 6 bases from V and 1 base from J; bases unmatched to any gene: 6. There are 14 residues in the CDR3. Germline V gives CDR1 MNHEY, CDR2 SVGEGT. This chain's CDR3 is CASRTGLISYEQYF. The CDR3 DNA follows: TGTGCCAGCAGGACAGGGTTAATTTCCTACGAGCAGTACTTC.